This T cell receptor beta chain was obtained from a study of OX40 agonist ivuxolimab in advanced cancers. Study-wide background: At 0.01 to 10 mg/kg, ivuxolimab was administered intravenously to patients every 2 weeks. A mean age of 60 years, range about 20 to 79, was recorded, and roughly 80% were male. Study-level findings and limits: Partial responders receiving 0.1-3.0 mg/kg showed among the lowest clonal expansion.

Only in-frame clones appear in the TCRdb table, and some are missing; sequencing was by immunoSEQ multiplex PCR. The sample holds about 46,000 clones; 88% are singletons and the top ten take less than 60%. Between the trimmed V and J ends, which lost 5 bases and 8 bases, there was a span of 13 bases. The germline CDR1 and CDR2 sequences are MNHNS and SASEGT. The CDR3 consists of 13 residues. Systemic immunosuppression or a history of autoimmune disease excluded patients. As to this clone: Its antigen is still unknown.

This specimen consisted of CD4+ or CD8+ T cells sorted from blood, obtained in a trial of the OX40 agonist ivuxolimab. The clonotype originates from an adult with an advanced solid tumor such as melanoma, head and neck, liver or kidney cancer. The chain links TRBV6-1 to TRBJ2-1; TRBD1 is a possible D gene (6 bases). As DNA, the CDR3 is TGTGCCAGCAGTCGCCAGGGGTTCGATGAGCAGTTCTTC. Its protein product is CASSRQGFDEQFF.